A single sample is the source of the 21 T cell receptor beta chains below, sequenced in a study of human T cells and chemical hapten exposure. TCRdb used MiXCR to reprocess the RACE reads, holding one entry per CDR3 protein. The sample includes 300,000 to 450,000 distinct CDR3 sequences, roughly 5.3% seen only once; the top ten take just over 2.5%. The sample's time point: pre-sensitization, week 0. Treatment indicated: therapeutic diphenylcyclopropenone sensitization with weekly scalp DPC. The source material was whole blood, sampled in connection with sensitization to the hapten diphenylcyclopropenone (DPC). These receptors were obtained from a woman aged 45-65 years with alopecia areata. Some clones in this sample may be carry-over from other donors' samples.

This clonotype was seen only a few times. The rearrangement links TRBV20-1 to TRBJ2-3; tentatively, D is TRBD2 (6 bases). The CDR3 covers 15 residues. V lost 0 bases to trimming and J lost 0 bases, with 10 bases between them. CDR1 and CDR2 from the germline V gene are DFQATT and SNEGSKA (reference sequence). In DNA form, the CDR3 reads TGCAGTGCTAGAGATAGCGGTCCGAGCACAGATACGCAGTATTTT. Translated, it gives CSARDSGPSTDTQYF.

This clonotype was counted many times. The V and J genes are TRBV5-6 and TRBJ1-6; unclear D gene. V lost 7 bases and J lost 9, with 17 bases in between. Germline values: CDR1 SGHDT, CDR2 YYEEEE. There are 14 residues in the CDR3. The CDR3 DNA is TGTGCCAGCGGGAAGGCGCAGCAGCCTTCACCCCTCCACTTT. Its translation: CASGKAQQPSPLHF.

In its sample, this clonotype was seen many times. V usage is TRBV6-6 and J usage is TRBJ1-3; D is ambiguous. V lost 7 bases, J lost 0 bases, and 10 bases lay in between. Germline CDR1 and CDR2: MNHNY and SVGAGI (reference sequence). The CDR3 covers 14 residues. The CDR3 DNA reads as TGTGCCAGCACCCACCCGAGCTCTGGAAACACCATATATTTT. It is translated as CASTHPSSGNTIYF.

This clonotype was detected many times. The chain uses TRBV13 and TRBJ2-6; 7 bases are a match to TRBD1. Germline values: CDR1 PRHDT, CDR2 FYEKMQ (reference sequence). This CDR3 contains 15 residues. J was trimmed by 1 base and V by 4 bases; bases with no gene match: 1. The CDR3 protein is CASSSTGSGANVLTF. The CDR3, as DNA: TGTGCCAGCAGCTCGACAGGGTCTGGGGCCAACGTCCTGACTTTC.

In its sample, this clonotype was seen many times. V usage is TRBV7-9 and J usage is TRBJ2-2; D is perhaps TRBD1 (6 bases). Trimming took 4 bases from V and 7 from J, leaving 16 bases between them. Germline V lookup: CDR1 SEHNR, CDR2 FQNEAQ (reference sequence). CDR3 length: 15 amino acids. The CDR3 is CASSSRQARVGELFF. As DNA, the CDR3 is TGTGCCAGCAGCTCGCGACAGGCCAGGGTCGGGGAGCTGTTTTTT.

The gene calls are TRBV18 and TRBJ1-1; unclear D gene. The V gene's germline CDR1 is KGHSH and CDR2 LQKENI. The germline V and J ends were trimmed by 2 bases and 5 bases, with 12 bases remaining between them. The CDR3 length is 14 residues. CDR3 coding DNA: TGTGCCAGCTCACCATGGAGAGTTGAAACTGAAGCTTTCTTT. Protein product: CASSPWRVETEAFF.

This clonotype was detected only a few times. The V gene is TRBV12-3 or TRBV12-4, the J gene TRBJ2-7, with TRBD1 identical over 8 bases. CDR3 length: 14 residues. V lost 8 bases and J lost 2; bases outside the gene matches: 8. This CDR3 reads CASRVDRGPYEQYF. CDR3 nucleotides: TGTGCCAGCCGGGTAGACAGGGGCCCCTACGAGCAGTACTTC.

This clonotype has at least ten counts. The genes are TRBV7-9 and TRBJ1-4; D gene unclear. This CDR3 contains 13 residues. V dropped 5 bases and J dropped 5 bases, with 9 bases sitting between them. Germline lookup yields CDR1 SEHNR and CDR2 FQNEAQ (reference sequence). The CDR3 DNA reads TGTGCCAGCAGCCCCGCACTGAATGAAAAACTGTTTTTT. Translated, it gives CASSPALNEKLFF. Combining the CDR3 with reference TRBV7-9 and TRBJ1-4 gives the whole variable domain DTGVSQNPRHKITKRGQNVTFRCDPISEHNRLYWYRQTLGQGPEFLTYFQNEAQLEKSRLLSDRFSAERPKGSFSTLEIQRTEQGDSAMYLCASSPALNEKLFFGSGTQLSVL.

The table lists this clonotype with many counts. The CDR3 spells CASSLGSYNSPLHF. CDR3 coding DNA: TGTGCCAGCAGCCTGGGGAGCTATAATTCACCCCTCCACTTT. V usage is TRBV14 and J usage is TRBJ1-6, with D unclear. Germline V gene data show CDR1 as SGHDN and CDR2 as FVKESK. This CDR3 has 14 residues. V was shortened by 4 bases and J by 3 bases, with 7 bases between the two germline ends.

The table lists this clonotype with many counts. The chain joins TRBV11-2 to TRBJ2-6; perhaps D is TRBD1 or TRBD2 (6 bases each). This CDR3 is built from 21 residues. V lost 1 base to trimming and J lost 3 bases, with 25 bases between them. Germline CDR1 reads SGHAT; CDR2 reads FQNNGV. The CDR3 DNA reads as TGTGCCAGCAGCTTAGTCAATGGGGTCGGGGGCGCGCCGAGTGGGGCCAACGTCCTGACTTTC. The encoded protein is CASSLVNGVGGAPSGANVLTF. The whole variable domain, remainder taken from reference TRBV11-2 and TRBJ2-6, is EAGVAQSPRYKIIEKRQSVAFWCNPISGHATLYWYQQILGQGPKLLIQFQNNGVVDDSQLPKDRFSAERLKGVDSTLKIQPAKLEDSAVYLCASSLVNGVGGAPSGANVLTFGAGSRLTVL.

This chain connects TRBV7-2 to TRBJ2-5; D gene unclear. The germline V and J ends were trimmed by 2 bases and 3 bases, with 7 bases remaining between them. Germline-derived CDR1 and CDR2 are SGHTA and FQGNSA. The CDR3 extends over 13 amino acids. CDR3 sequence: CASSLIREETQYF. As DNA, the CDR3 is TGTGCCAGCAGCTTAATACGGGAAGAGACCCAGTACTTC.

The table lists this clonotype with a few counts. Here the CDR3 DNA reads TGCAGTGCTAGAGAGTTTAGCGGGAGGGCGTTCTTC. Encoded protein: CSAREFSGRAFF. The chain carries TRBV20-1 and TRBJ2-1; 11 nucleotides match TRBD2. The CDR3 is 12 amino acids. V shed 0 bases and J 15 bases; nucleotides not matched to a gene: 4. Germline V gene sequence: CDR1 DFQATT, CDR2 SNEGSKA (reference sequence).

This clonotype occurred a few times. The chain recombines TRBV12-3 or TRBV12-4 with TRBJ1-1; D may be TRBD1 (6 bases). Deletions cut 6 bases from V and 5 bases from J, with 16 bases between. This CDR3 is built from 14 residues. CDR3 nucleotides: TGTGCCAGCAGATTTGACAGGTCGGGGACTGAAGCTTTCTTT. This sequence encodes CASRFDRSGTEAFF.

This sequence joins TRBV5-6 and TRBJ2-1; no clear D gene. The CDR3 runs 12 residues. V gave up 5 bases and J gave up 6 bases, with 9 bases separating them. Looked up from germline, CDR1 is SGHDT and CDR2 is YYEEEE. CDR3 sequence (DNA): TGTGCCAGCAGATCGACTGCCAATGAGCAGTTCTTC. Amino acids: CASRSTANEQFF.

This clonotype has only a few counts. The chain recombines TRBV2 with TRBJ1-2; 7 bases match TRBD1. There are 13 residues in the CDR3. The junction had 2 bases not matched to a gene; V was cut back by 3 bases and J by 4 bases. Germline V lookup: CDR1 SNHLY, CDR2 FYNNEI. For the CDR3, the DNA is TGTGCCAGCAGTGACAGGGGGGCCTATGGCTACACCTTC. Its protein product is CASSDRGAYGYTF.

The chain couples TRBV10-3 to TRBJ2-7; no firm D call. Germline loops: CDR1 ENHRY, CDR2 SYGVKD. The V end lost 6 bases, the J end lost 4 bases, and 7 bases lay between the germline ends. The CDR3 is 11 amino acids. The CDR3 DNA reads TGTGCCATCAGCGCTATATACGAGCAGTACTTC. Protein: CAISAIYEQYF.

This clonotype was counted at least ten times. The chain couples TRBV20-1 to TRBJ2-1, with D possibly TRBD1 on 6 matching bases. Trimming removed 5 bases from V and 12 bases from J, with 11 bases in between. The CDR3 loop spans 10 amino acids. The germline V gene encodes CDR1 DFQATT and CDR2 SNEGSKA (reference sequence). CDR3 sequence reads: CSAWGQGQFF. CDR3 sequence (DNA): TGCAGTGCTTGGGGGCAGGGGCAGTTCTTC.

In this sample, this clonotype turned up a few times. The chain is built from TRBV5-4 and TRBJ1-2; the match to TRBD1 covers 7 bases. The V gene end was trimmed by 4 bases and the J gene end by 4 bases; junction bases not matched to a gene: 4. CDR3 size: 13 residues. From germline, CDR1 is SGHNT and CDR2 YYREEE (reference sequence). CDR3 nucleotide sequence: TGTGCCAGCAGCCAGGACAGGCCCTATGGCTACACCTTC. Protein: CASSQDRPYGYTF.

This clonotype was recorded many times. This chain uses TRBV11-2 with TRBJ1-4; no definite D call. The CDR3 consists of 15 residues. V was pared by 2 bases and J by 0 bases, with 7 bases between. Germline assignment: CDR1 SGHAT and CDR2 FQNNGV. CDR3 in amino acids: CASSLLTATNEKLFF. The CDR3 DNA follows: TGTGCCAGCAGCTTATTAACGGCAACTAATGAAAAACTGTTTTTT.

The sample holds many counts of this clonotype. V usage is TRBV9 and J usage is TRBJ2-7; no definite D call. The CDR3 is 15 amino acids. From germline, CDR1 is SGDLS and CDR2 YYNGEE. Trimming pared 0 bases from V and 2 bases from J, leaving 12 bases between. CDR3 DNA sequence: TGTGCCAGCAGCGTAGAGGCAGCCCTGACCTACGAGCAGTACTTC. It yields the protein CASSVEAALTYEQYF.

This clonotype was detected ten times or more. The DNA of the CDR3 is TGTGCCAGCAGCCAAGGGGGCGGTGATACGCAGTATTTT. It encodes CASSQGGGDTQYF. V is TRBV14 and J is TRBJ2-3; maybe TRBD1 (5 bases). The length of the CDR3 is 13 residues. Germline V lookup: CDR1 SGHDN, CDR2 FVKESK. The V and J ends lost 1 base and 6 bases respectively, with 8 bases between them. Combining the CDR3 with reference TRBV14 and TRBJ2-3 gives the whole variable domain EAGVTQFPSHSVIEKGQTVTLRCDPISGHDNLYWYRRVMGKEIKFLLHFVKESKQDESGMPNNRFLAERTGGTYSTLKVQPAELEDSGVYFCASSQGGGDTQYFGPGTRLTVL.